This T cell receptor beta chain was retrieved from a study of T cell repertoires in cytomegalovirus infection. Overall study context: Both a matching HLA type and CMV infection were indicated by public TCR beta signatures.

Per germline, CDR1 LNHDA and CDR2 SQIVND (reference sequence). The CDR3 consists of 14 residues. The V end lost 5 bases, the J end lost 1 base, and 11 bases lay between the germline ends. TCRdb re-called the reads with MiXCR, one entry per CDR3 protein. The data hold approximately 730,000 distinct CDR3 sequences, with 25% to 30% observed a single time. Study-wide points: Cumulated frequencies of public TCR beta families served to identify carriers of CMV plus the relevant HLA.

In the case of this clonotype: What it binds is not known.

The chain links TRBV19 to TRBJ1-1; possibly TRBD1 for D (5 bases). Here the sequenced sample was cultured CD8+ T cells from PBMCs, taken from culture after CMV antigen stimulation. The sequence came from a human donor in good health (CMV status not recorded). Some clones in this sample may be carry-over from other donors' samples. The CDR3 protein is CASSSFGANTEAFF. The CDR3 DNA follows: TGTGCCAGTAGTTCCTTCGGGGCGAACACTGAAGCTTTCTTT.